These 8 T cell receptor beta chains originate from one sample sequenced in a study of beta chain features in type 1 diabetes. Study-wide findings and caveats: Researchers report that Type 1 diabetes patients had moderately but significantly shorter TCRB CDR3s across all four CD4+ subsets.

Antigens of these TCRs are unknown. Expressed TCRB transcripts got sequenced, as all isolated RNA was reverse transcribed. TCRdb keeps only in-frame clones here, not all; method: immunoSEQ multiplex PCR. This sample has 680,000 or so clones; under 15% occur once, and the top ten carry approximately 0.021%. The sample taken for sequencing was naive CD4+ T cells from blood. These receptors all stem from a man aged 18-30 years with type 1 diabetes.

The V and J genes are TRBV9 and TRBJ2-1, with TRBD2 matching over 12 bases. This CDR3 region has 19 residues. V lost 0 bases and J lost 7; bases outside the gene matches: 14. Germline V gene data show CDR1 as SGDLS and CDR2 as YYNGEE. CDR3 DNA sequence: TGTGCCAGCAGCGTAGAGGCACTAGCGGGGGGCCCCCGCGGGAATGAGCAGTTCTTC. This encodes CASSVEALAGGPRGNEQFF.

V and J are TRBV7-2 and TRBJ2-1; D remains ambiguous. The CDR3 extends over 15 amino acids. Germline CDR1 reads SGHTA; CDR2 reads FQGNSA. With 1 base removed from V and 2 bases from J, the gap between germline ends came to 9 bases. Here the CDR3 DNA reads TGTGCCAGCAGCTTAGTCGGCCAGCCCTACAATGAGCAGTTCTTC. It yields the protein CASSLVGQPYNEQFF. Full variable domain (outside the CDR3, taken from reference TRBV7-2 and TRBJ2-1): GAGVSQSPSNKVTEKGKDVELRCDPISGHTALYWYRQSLGQGLEFLIYFQGNSAPDKSGLPSDRFSAERTGGSVSTLTIQRTQQEDSAVYLCASSLVGQPYNEQFFGPGTRLTVL.

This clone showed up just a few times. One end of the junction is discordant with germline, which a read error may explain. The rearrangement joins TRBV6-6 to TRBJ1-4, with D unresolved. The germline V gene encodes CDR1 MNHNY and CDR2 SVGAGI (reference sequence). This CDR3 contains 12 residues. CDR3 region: CASSYSGNGPYF. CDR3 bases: TGTGCCAGCAGTTACTCGGGGAACGGGCCCTATTTT.

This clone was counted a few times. The chain's CDR3 is CASSGPVDSPLHF. The CDR3 DNA reads TGTGCCAGCAGCGGACCGGTCGACTCACCCCTCCACTTT. This chain links TRBV9 with TRBJ1-6; no definite D call. Germline V CDR1 and CDR2: SGDLS, YYNGEE. The V end lost 3 bases, the J end lost 10 bases, and 11 bases lay between the germline ends. The CDR3 length is 13 residues.

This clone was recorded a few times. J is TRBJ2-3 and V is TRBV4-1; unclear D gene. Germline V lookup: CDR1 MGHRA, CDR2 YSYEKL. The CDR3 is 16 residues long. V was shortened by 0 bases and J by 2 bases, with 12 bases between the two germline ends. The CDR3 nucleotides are TGCGCCAGCAGCCAAGAATCCCACTCGTCCACAGATACGCAGTATTTT. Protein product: CASSQESHSSTDTQYF.

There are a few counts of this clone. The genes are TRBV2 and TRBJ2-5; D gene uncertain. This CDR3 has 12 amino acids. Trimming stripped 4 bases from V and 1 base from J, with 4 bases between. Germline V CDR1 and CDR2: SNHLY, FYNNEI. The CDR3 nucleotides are TGTGCCAGCAGTGCGAGCCAAGAGACCCAGTACTTC. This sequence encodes CASSASQETQYF.

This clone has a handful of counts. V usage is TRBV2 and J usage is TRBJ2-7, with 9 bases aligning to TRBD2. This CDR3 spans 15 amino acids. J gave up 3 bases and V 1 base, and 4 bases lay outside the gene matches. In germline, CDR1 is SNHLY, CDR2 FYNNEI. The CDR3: CASSEGLAGFYEQYF. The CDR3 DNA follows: TGTGCCAGCAGTGAAGGCCTAGCGGGGTTCTACGAGCAGTACTTC.

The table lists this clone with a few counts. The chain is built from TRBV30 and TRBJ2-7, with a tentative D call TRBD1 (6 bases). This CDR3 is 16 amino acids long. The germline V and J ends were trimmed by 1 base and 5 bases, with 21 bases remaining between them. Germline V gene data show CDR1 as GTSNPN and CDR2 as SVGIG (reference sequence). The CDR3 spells CAWSAAAQGKIDEQYF. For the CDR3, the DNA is TGTGCCTGGAGTGCGGCTGCGCAGGGGAAAATAGACGAGCAGTACTTC.